This is a list of T cell receptor beta chains from one sample in a study of blood T cell repertoires in COVID-19. The repertoire was sequenced with immunoSEQ multiplex PCR; TCRdb's copy has only in-frame clones and lacks some. The sample gives 350,000 to 400,000 clones, 88% of which show up once; 0.9% to 1.5% is in the top ten. Sequences were obtained from PBMCs or T cells enriched from blood (not recorded which). All receptors come from a woman under 30 who had recovered from COVID-19. The CDR3 runs from the conserved cysteine through the conserved F or W. The D gene is left open where the match is weak. A clone size is listed for some rows: how often the clone was seen (once, few, many), or a class if it is expanded.

v_call	j_call	d_call	cdr3_length	clone_size	cdr3_aa	cdr3_nt
TRBV5-6	TRBJ1-1	TRBD1	16	.	CASSMGPGQKIPEAFF	TGTGCCAGCAGCATGGGGCCGGGACAGAAGATACCTGAAGCTTTCTTT
TRBV30	TRBJ2-3	.	17	.	CAWSEIGLPLSTDTQYF	TGTGCCTGGAGTGAGATTGGACTACCTCTTAGCACAGATACGCAGTATTTT
TRBV9	TRBJ1-6	.	15	few	CASSVASSYNSPLHF	TGTGCCAGCAGCGTCGCGAGCTCCTATAATTCACCCCTCCACTTT
TRBV7-2	TRBJ2-6	.	19	.	CASSIPWRQDSSGANVLTF	TGTGCCAGCAGCATACCTTGGAGACAGGACAGCTCTGGGGCCAACGTCCTGACTTTC
TRBV6-5	TRBJ1-1	TRBD1	16	.	CASSYSWTGKYTEAFF	TGTGCCAGCAGTTACAGCTGGACAGGGAAATATACTGAAGCTTTCTTT
TRBV28	TRBJ2-1	TRBD2	14	.	CASSGLAGVNEQFF	TGTGCCAGCAGCGGACTAGCGGGGGTTAATGAGCAGTTCTTC
TRBV5-6	TRBJ1-4	.	14	.	CASSFVGEDEKLFF	TGTGCCAGCAGCTTCGTGGGGGAGGATGAAAAACTGTTTTTT
TRBV5-4	TRBJ1-1	TRBD1	14	.	CASSQAPGGTEAFF	TGTGCCAGCAGCCAGGCTCCAGGGGGCACTGAAGCTTTCTTT
TRBV27	TRBJ1-5	.	14	.	CASSSLQGTQPQHF	TGTGCCAGCAGCAGTCTACAGGGCACTCAGCCCCAGCATTTT
TRBV18	TRBJ2-6	.	16	.	CASSPQGLSGANVLTF	TGTGCCAGCTCACCACAGGGACTCTCTGGGGCCAACGTCCTGACTTTC
TRBV2	TRBJ1-2	TRBD1	15	.	CASTSDRGRNYGYTF	TGTGCCAGCACCTCGGACAGGGGAAGAAACTATGGCTACACCTTC
TRBV11-3	TRBJ2-5	.	14	once	CASSLGGGQETQYF	TGTGCCAGCAGCTTAGGGGGCGGCCAAGAGACCCAGTACTTC
TRBV29-1	TRBJ2-2	TRBD2	14	.	CSVLAGAITGELFF	TGCAGCGTTCTAGCGGGGGCGATCACCGGGGAGCTGTTTTTT
TRBV29-1	TRBJ1-3	.	13	once	CSVERGTGNTIYF	TGCAGCGTTGAAAGGGGCACTGGAAACACCATATATTTT
TRBV9	TRBJ1-2	TRBD1	16	.	CASSGSGQGHYYGYTF	TGTGCCAGCAGCGGGAGTGGACAGGGACACTACTATGGCTACACCTTC
TRBV18	TRBJ1-3	.	16	.	CASSPSAGSSGNTIYF	TGTGCCAGCTCACCGTCGGCAGGAAGCTCTGGAAACACCATATATTTT
TRBV19	TRBJ1-2	.	12	.	CASRQGLNGYTF	TGTGCCAGTAGGCAGGGGCTAAATGGCTACACCTTC
TRBV9	TRBJ2-1	.	16	.	CASSVDLRSSYNEQFF	TGTGCCAGCAGCGTGGATCTACGGAGCTCCTACAATGAGCAGTTCTTC
TRBV10-1	TRBJ2-3	TRBD2	15	.	CASSERRGGLDTQYF	TGCGCCAGCAGTGAACGGCGGGGGGGCTTAGATACGCAGTATTTT
TRBV5-4	TRBJ1-2	.	12	.	CASSLADYGYTF	TGTGCCAGCAGCTTGGCAGACTATGGCTACACCTTC
TRBV27	TRBJ1-2	.	14	.	CASSPRNTNYGYTF	TGTGCCAGCAGTCCCAGAAACACTAACTATGGCTACACCTTC
TRBV9	TRBJ1-2	TRBD1	16	.	CASSDSPDRVGYGYTF	TGTGCCAGCAGCGACTCCCCCGACAGGGTGGGCTATGGCTACACCTTC